This TCR beta chain stems from a study of human T cells and chemical hapten exposure. Study details: There were weekly diphenylcyclopropenone doses to the scalp for patients throughout the approximately 25-week study. Patients, a majority of them female, were diagnosed with alopecia areata, totalis or universalis. General study results and limits: Because they had alopecia, donors may respond immunologically unlike healthy people.

This clonotype was seen many times. Antigen specificity is unknown. TCRdb itself ran the RACE reads through MiXCR, one entry per CDR3 protein. The data hold around 95,000 distinct CDR3 sequences, with more than 10% observed a single time. There are 13 residues in the CDR3. V gave up 8 bases and J gave up 1 base, with 8 bases separating them. The sample's time point: pre-sensitization, week 0. Treatment reported: therapeutic diphenylcyclopropenone sensitization with weekly scalp DPC. The V call is TRBV12-3 or TRBV12-4, the J call TRBJ2-2, with D uncertain. Material: whole blood, obtained in connection with sensitization to the hapten diphenylcyclopropenone (DPC). The clonotype was recovered from a woman aged 60-70 years with alopecia areata. Some clones in this sample may be carry-over from other donors' samples. CDR3 amino acids: CASAPGNTGELFF. The CDR3 DNA follows: TGTGCCAGCGCTCCGGGGAACACCGGGGAGCTGTTTTTT.